This TCR beta chain comes out of a study of T cells in Graves' hyperthyroidism and ophthalmopathy. Study-level points and caveats: Blood also showed most of the thyroid clonotypes that were expanded above 0.001.

Isolation of PBMCs was performed on around 10 ml fresh peripheral blood. RNA transcripts yielded amplified TCR beta CDR3 regions. The HTBI set primed first-round TCR CDR3 RT-PCR. TCRdb passed the multiplex PCR reads through MiXCR, listing each CDR3 protein once. The sample holds hundreds of thousands of distinct CDR3 sequences, about 15% seen once. V was clipped by 5 bases and J by 4 bases; unmatched bases: 9. The CDR3 runs 16 residues. Germline V gene data show CDR1 as SGHTA and CDR2 as FQGTGA. At least ten counts were recorded for this clonotype. Its antigen is as yet unknown. This clonotype originated in a woman under 30 with Graves' hyperthyroidism. This chain links TRBV7-3 with TRBJ2-1, with 9 bases aligning to TRBD1. Sequencing was done on a sample of blood. DNA for the CDR3: TGTGCCAGCAGCCTACGGTTCGGACAGGGGTACAATGAGCAGTTCTTC. Its translation: CASSLRFGQGYNEQFF. Drawing the rest from reference TRBV7-3 and TRBJ2-1, the complete variable domain is GAGVSQTPSNKVTEKGKYVELRCDPISGHTALYWYRQSLGQGPEFLIYFQGTGAADDSGLPNDRFFAVRPEGSVSTLKIQRTERGDSAVYLCASSLRFGQGYNEQFFGPGTRLTVL.